One sample yielded the 15 T cell receptor beta chains listed below, sequenced in a study of read filtering for tumor transcriptome and immune sequencing. The library was built from about 0.4 ug RNA with molecular barcoded adaptors for alpha/delta and beta/gamma chains. TCRdb used MiXCR to reprocess the reads, holding one entry per CDR3 protein. Seen here are tens of thousands of distinct CDR3 sequences, around an eighth observed once, and the top ten hold around 6.5%. Sequencing was done on a sample of a population of CD138-negative cells sorted from bone marrow. The receptor set was obtained from a donor aged 40 or over with multiple myeloma.

This clonotype was counted ten times or more. In nucleotides, the CDR3 is TGTGCCAGCAGTTACGGGGGGGACTGGCATACGCAGTATTTT. Protein: CASSYGGDWHTQYF. The chain couples TRBV6-5 to TRBJ2-3, with TRBD2 matching 7 bases. After removal of 2 bases from V and 7 bases from J, the junction contained 6 bases not matched to a gene. Per germline, CDR1 MNHEY and CDR2 SVGAGI. There are 14 residues in the CDR3.

This clonotype has a count of ten or more. This sequence joins TRBV5-5 and TRBJ2-2; D gene ambiguous. The CDR3 is 16 amino acids. The V gene lost 0 bases and the J gene lost 0 bases, with 9 bases spanning the gap. Germline lookup yields CDR1 SGHKS and CDR2 YYEKEE (reference sequence). This chain's CDR3 is CASSLGPSTNTGELFF. For the CDR3, the DNA is TGTGCCAGCAGCTTGGGCCCATCCACGAACACCGGGGAGCTGTTTTTT. The whole variable domain, filled in from reference TRBV5-5 and TRBJ2-2, reads DAGVTQSPTHLIKTRGQQVTLRCSPISGHKSVSWYQQVLGQGPQFIFQYYEKEERGRGNFPDRFSARQFPNYSSELNVNALLLGDSALYLCASSLGPSTNTGELFFGEGSRLTVL.

The genes are TRBV7-8 and TRBJ2-1; 9 nucleotides align to TRBD2. The junction had 4 bases not matched to a gene; V was cut back by 7 bases and J by 0 bases. Germline assignment: CDR1 SGHVS and CDR2 FQNEAQ. The CDR3 has 15 residues. The CDR3 DNA follows: TGTGCCAGCAAGCGGGAGGACAGCTCCTACAATGAGCAGTTCTTC. Translating it yields CASKREDSSYNEQFF.

This clonotype was detected many times. This chain links TRBV6-4 with TRBJ2-3; D gene uncertain. This CDR3 is built from 15 residues. From germline, CDR1 is MRHNA and CDR2 SNTAGT. The V and J ends lost 4 bases and 2 bases respectively, with 13 bases between them. This CDR3 reads CASSASMEHTDTQYF. CDR3 in DNA: TGTGCCAGCAGTGCCTCTATGGAGCACACAGATACGCAGTATTTT.

This clonotype has a count of ten or more. This chain connects TRBV20-1 to TRBJ1-1; possible D gene TRBD1, 5 bases. Trimming removed 6 bases from V and 5 bases from J, with 25 bases in between. From germline, CDR1 is DFQATT and CDR2 SNEGSKA (reference sequence). This CDR3 spans 16 amino acids. This CDR3 is CSAPPATRGVDTEAFF. CDR3 in DNA: TGCAGTGCCCCCCCAGCGACCAGAGGGGTGGATACTGAAGCTTTCTTT.

This clonotype showed up just once. A far bigger clonotype differs at one base, so this is likely a read error. This chain joins TRBV4-1 and TRBJ1-1; D ambiguous. The last part of the DNA fits TRBJ1-6 better; the J call may be wrong. The germline V gene encodes CDR1 MGHRA and CDR2 YSYEKL. This CDR3 spans 12 amino acids. The DNA of the CDR3 is TGCGCCAGCAGCCAAGATCGCCCACCCCTCCACTTT. Amino acid sequence: CASSQDRPPLHF.

Ten or more counts support this clonotype. CDR3 sequence: CSARDTGVNSYEQYF. CDR3 nucleotides: TGCAGTGCTAGAGATACAGGGGTCAACTCCTACGAGCAGTACTTC. This sequence joins TRBV20-1 and TRBJ2-7; 7 nucleotides agree with TRBD1. The germline V gene encodes CDR1 DFQATT and CDR2 SNEGSKA (reference sequence). The CDR3 has 15 amino acids. V was clipped by 0 bases and J by 0 bases; unmatched bases: 5.

This clonotype was seen at least ten times. V and J are TRBV6-1 and TRBJ2-5; 9 bases are shared with TRBD2. Germline V gene lookup returns CDR1 MNHNS and CDR2 SASEGT. CDR3 length equals 16 residues. V lost 5 bases to trimming and J lost 4 bases; unmatched junction nucleotides: 11. The CDR3 DNA sequence: TGTGCCAGCAGTCCGAACCCGCGGGAGGGCCCAGAGACCCAGTACTTC. This translates into CASSPNPREGPETQYF.

This clonotype was detected ten times or more. V is TRBV7-9 and J is TRBJ2-3, with D unclear. V was pared by 8 bases and J by 9 bases, with 6 bases between. The CDR3 totals 9 residues. CDR1 is SEHNR, CDR2 FQNEAQ, per germline (reference sequence). The CDR3 protein is CASPDTQYF. The DNA for the CDR3 is TGTGCCAGCCCTGACACGCAGTATTTT.

This clonotype was recorded many times. This chain connects TRBV11-2 to TRBJ2-7; D ambiguous. The germline gives CDR1 SGHAT, CDR2 FQNNGV. V lost 0 bases, J lost 8 bases, and 8 bases lay in between. The CDR3 has 12 residues. Here the CDR3 DNA reads TGTGCCAGCAGCTTAGAGACGGCGAAGCAGTACTTC. Its protein is CASSLETAKQYF.

This clonotype was counted at least ten times. This chain connects TRBV7-2 to TRBJ2-1, with D maybe TRBD1 (5 bases). Germline CDR1 reads SGHTA; CDR2 reads FQGNSA. Deletions cut 5 bases from V and 8 bases from J, with 10 bases between. The CDR3 is made up of 12 amino acids. In DNA, the CDR3 is TGTGCCAGCAGCACACTGACAGATGAGCAGTTCTTC. It yields the protein CASSTLTDEQFF.

This clonotype was seen repeatedly, ten times or more. The chain is built from TRBV7-8 and TRBJ2-1; no reliable D call. Trimming took off 4 bases at V and 6 bases at J, with 10 bases between the two ends. The CDR3 runs 13 residues. Germline V lookup: CDR1 SGHVS, CDR2 FQNEAQ. For the CDR3, the DNA is TGTGCCAGCAGCTATCCCTCACGCAATGAGCAGTTCTTC. The encoded protein is CASSYPSRNEQFF.

A few counts support this clonotype. The CDR3 DNA reads as TGTGCCAGCAGCACTGGCCTGTACGAGCAGTACTTC. It specifies CASSTGLYEQYF. This chain uses TRBV7-9 with TRBJ2-7; D call uncertain. Germline loops: CDR1 SEHNR, CDR2 FQNEAQ (reference sequence). The CDR3 has 12 amino acids. V was trimmed by 5 bases and J by 4 bases, leaving 9 bases between them.

This clonotype was picked up many times. The rearrangement links TRBV5-5 to TRBJ2-1; D is perhaps TRBD1 (6 bases). V was cut by 3 bases and J by 0 bases, with 10 bases left in between. Germline assignment: CDR1 SGHKS and CDR2 YYEKEE (reference sequence). CDR3 size: 15 residues. CDR3 region: CASSYDRPSYNEQFF. The CDR3 DNA follows: TGTGCCAGCAGCTACGACAGGCCCTCCTACAATGAGCAGTTCTTC.

This clonotype appeared a few times. V gene TRBV20-1 combines with J gene TRBJ1-4; possible D gene TRBD1, 6 bases. This CDR3 is built from 13 residues. Trimming took off 2 bases at V and 6 bases at J, with 10 bases between the two ends. Looked up from germline, CDR1 is DFQATT and CDR2 is SNEGSKA (reference sequence). The CDR3: CSARRQGHEKLFF. CDR3 DNA: TGCAGTGCTAGACGGCAGGGGCATGAAAAACTGTTTTTT.